Following are 29 T cell receptor beta chains from one sample sequenced in a study of T cells in localized non-small cell lung cancer. The data were produced by immunoSEQ multiplex PCR, yet TCRdb's version contains in-frame clones alone and is incomplete. Among about 1,500 clones listed, 19% were seen once. The starting material was lung tumor tissue, obtained before any cancer treatment. The receptor source for this set is a woman aged 40-70 years with stage I lung adenocarcinoma.

The chain is built from TRBV6-7 and TRBJ2-7, with TRBD1 matching 9 bases. TRBV6-7 is recorded as an ORF, its role being uncertain. This CDR3 has 16 amino acids. The trim removed 7 bases at V and 5 bases at J, leaving 15 bases unmatched. Written as DNA, the CDR3 is TGTGCCAGCATTTTTGATCTCGGGACAGGGCTCAACGAGCAGTACTTC. It specifies CASIFDLGTGLNEQYF.

V and J are TRBV28 and TRBJ2-6; 10 nucleotides agree with TRBD1. V shed 2 bases, J shed 1 base, and the junction held 11 bases outside the gene matches. This CDR3 has 20 residues. Germline values: CDR1 MDHEN, CDR2 SYDVKM. CDR3 DNA: TGTGCCAGCAGTTTACTTTATTTGTGGGACAGGGGATCTGGGGCCAACGTCCTGACTTTC. Its translation is CASSLLYLWDRGSGANVLTF.

This clone was seen more than once but under ten times. V is TRBV6-8 and J is TRBJ1-3; no definite D call. Trimming removed 0 bases at V and 0 bases at J, with 9 bases between. Germline CDR1 MNHGY, CDR2 SAAAGT. The CDR3 consists of 16 residues. CDR3 nucleotide sequence: TGTGCCAGCAGTTACTCGAGGCCCAGCTCTGGAAACACCATATATTTT. Translating it yields CASSYSRPSSGNTIYF.

The rearrangement links TRBV6-8 to TRBJ2-1, with 7 bases matching TRBD2. Trimming took 3 bases from V and 7 from J; bases not matched to a gene: 6. Germline assignment: CDR1 MNHGY and CDR2 SAAAGT. The CDR3 has 14 amino acids. The CDR3 nucleotides are TGTGCCAGCAGTTATGGACTAGGGAGTAATGAGCAGTTCTTC. Translating gives CASSYGLGSNEQFF.

This clone was seen a handful of times. The chain uses TRBV30 and TRBJ1-4; the match to TRBD1 covers 8 bases. V was clipped by 4 bases and J by 3 bases; unmatched bases: 1. The CDR3 has 13 amino acids. The germline CDR1 and CDR2 sequences are GTSNPN and SVGIG (reference sequence). CDR3 coding DNA: TGTGCCTGGACACAGGGGGCTAATGAAAAACTGTTTTTT. It encodes CAWTQGANEKLFF. The whole variable domain, filled in from reference TRBV30 and TRBJ1-4, reads SQTIHQWPATLVQPVGSPLSLECTVEGTSNPNLYWYRQAAGRGLQLLFYSVGIGQISSEVPQNLSASRPQDRQFILSSKKLLLSDSGFYLCAWTQGANEKLFFGSGTQLSVL.

This clone occurred a few times. V is TRBV6-8 and J is TRBJ1-2, with 7 bases that match TRBD1. Trimming at V came to 4 bases and at J to 0 bases, leaving 8 bases not matched to a gene. Germline V gene lookup returns CDR1 MNHGY and CDR2 SAAAGT. CDR3 size: 16 residues. In DNA form, the CDR3 reads TGTGCCAGCAGTTCTCCCCCGGACAGGCCTAACTATGGCTACACCTTC. Protein sequence: CASSSPPDRPNYGYTF.

This clone has a handful of counts. This chain joins TRBV11-3 and TRBJ2-7; the D is unclear. The germline gives CDR1 SGHNT, CDR2 YENEEA. The CDR3 is made up of 15 amino acids. V was shortened by 0 bases and J by 3 bases, with 12 bases between the two germline ends. This CDR3 is CASSLEHTAVYEQYF. CDR3 nucleotides: TGTGCCAGCAGCTTAGAACACACAGCTGTCTACGAGCAGTACTTC.

The sample holds a few counts of this clone. V usage is TRBV28 and J usage is TRBJ2-3; D unresolved. This CDR3 spans 15 amino acids. V was trimmed by 3 bases and J by 0 bases, leaving 10 bases between them. CDR1 MDHEN and CDR2 SYDVKM come from the germline V gene. The CDR3 loop is CASSFRLTSTDTQYF. Written as DNA, the CDR3 is TGTGCCAGCAGTTTCAGACTTACTAGCACAGATACGCAGTATTTT.

The V and J genes are TRBV18 and TRBJ2-2; unclear D gene. The V gene lost 8 bases and the J gene lost 0 bases, with 16 bases spanning the gap. Looked up from germline, CDR1 is KGHSH and CDR2 is LQKENI. The CDR3 totals 16 residues. CDR3 protein: CASPSPGRTNTGELFF. The CDR3 DNA follows: TGTGCCAGCCCTTCCCCCGGACGGACGAACACCGGGGAGCTGTTTTTT.

This clone was seen a few times. This chain links TRBV9 with TRBJ2-7; D is ambiguous. V shed 5 bases and J shed 2 bases, with 17 bases lying between them. CDR1 is SGDLS and CDR2 is YYNGEE in the germline V gene. This CDR3 spans 15 amino acids. As DNA, the CDR3 is TGTGCCAGCAGTGAAGGTGCACTCCTCCCCTACGAGCAGTACTTC. Its translation: CASSEGALLPYEQYF. The full variable domain, rest sourced from reference TRBV9 and TRBJ2-7, is DSGVTQTPKHLITATGQRVTLRCSPRSGDLSVYWYQQSLDQGLQFLIQYYNGEERAKGNILERFSAQQFPDLHSELNLSSLELGDSALYFCASSEGALLPYEQYFGPGTRLTVT.

CDR3 in amino acids: CAISEVSVDIPNGYTF. CDR3 nucleotide sequence: TGTGCCATCAGTGAGGTTTCTGTGGATATTCCAAATGGCTACACCTTC. The rearrangement links TRBV10-3 to TRBJ1-2; D not certain. Trimming cost V 2 bases and J 6 bases, with 19 bases left between them. Germline V lookup: CDR1 ENHRY, CDR2 SYGVKD. The CDR3 has 16 residues.

This clone appeared a few times. V gene TRBV12-5 combines with J gene TRBJ2-2; the D gene is possibly TRBD2 (5 bases). Germline assignment: CDR1 LGHNT and CDR2 FRNRAP. This CDR3 contains 15 residues. Trimming stripped 6 bases from V and 0 bases from J, with 11 bases between. The CDR3 reads CASGWRTANTGELFF. The CDR3 coding sequence is TGTGCTAGTGGATGGAGGACGGCGAACACCGGGGAGCTGTTTTTT.

The sample holds a few counts of this clone. V gene TRBV6-8 combines with J gene TRBJ2-3; D is undetermined. Looked up from germline, CDR1 is MNHGY and CDR2 is SAAAGT. CDR3 length: 12 amino acids. Deletions cut 4 bases from V and 10 bases from J, with 12 bases between. This chain's CDR3 is CASSLYGSAQYF. The DNA for the CDR3 is TGTGCCAGCAGTTTGTATGGGTCGGCGCAGTATTTT.

V is TRBV9 and J is TRBJ1-6; D unresolved. V lost 6 bases and J 9 bases, leaving 10 bases between the germline ends. The germline V gene encodes CDR1 SGDLS and CDR2 YYNGEE. The CDR3 has 12 amino acids. The CDR3: CASNDLSSPLHF. The CDR3 nucleotides read TGTGCCAGCAATGATCTTAGTTCACCCCTCCACTTT.

The gene calls are TRBV19 and TRBJ2-5; the D gene is possibly TRBD1 (6 bases). V was clipped by 3 bases and J by 2 bases, with 16 bases between them. CDR3 length equals 16 residues. CDR1 is LNHDA and CDR2 is SQIVND in the germline V gene (reference sequence). CDR3 DNA sequence: TGTGCCAGTAGTATCCTAAAACAGGGCCCGCAAGAGACCCAGTACTTC. Its protein is CASSILKQGPQETQYF.

The rearrangement links TRBV25-1 to TRBJ1-5; D unresolved. V gave up 1 base and J gave up 2 bases, with 3 bases separating them. CDR1 is MGHDK, CDR2 SYGVNS, per germline. The CDR3 has 13 residues. The chain's CDR3 is CASSESGNQPQHF. CDR3 DNA sequence: TGTGCCAGCAGTGAATCGGGCAATCAGCCCCAGCATTTT.

This clone qualifies as large. This chain links TRBV9 with TRBJ1-1, with D maybe TRBD1 (5 bases). The CDR3 runs to 15 residues. The V end lost 2 bases, the J end lost 0 bases, and 11 bases lay between the germline ends. Germline CDR1 reads SGDLS; CDR2 reads YYNGEE. CDR3 DNA: TGTGCCAGCAGCGTTTCGGGGCATCTGAACACTGAAGCTTTCTTT. This codes for CASSVSGHLNTEAFF. Looking up the rest from reference TRBV9 and TRBJ1-1 gives the full variable domain: DSGVTQTPKHLITATGQRVTLRCSPRSGDLSVYWYQQSLDQGLQFLIQYYNGEERAKGNILERFSAQQFPDLHSELNLSSLELGDSALYFCASSVSGHLNTEAFFGQGTRLTVV.

The chain carries TRBV5-1 and TRBJ2-3; 10 nucleotides align to TRBD2. The CDR3 contains 18 residues. The ends lost 0 bases at V and 0 bases at J; junction bases unmatched: 7. CDR1 is SGHRS and CDR2 is YFSETQ in the germline V gene. CDR3 in DNA: TGCGCCAGCAGCTTGGGAAGCGGGGGGGTAACTAGCACAGATACGCAGTATTTT. Translating gives CASSLGSGGVTSTDTQYF.

This clone has more than one count but fewer than ten. The V and J genes are TRBV30 and TRBJ1-1; a weak D match, TRBD1 (5 bases). Germline V CDR1 and CDR2: GTSNPN, SVGIG (reference sequence). Trimming removed 2 bases from V and 3 bases from J, with 10 bases in between. CDR3 size: 13 residues. The CDR3 region has the DNA TGTGCCTGGAGTCACGGGGGGGACACTGAAGCTTTCTTT. Translated: CAWSHGGDTEAFF.

This clone was observed a handful of times. The chain couples TRBV11-3 to TRBJ2-3, with D tentatively TRBD2 (5 bases). The ends were cut back, 2 bases at V and 6 bases at J, with 12 bases in the middle. The germline V gene encodes CDR1 SGHNT and CDR2 YENEEA. CDR3 length: 14 amino acids. Written as DNA, the CDR3 is TGTGCCAGCAGCTTAATCCCGGTAGCGGATACGCAGTATTTT. Translation gives CASSLIPVADTQYF.

The chain has TRBV19 and TRBJ2-5; D not resolved. CDR1 is LNHDA, CDR2 SQIVND, per germline (reference sequence). Trimming removed 5 bases at V and 1 base at J, with 8 bases between. The CDR3 covers 13 residues. DNA for the CDR3: TGTGCCAGTAGTTATACAGTCCAAGAGACCCAGTACTTC. Translating it yields CASSYTVQETQYF.

By sample fraction, this clone is medium-sized. The CDR3 DNA sequence: TGTGCCAGCAGTTACATCACAGGCAATCAGCCCCAGCATTTT. It translates to CASSYITGNQPQHF. This chain uses TRBV6-8 with TRBJ1-5; D gene ambiguous. Germline CDR1 MNHGY, CDR2 SAAAGT. Trimming cost V 2 bases and J 2 bases, with 7 bases left between them. This CDR3 comprises 14 residues.

This clone is termed medium-sized. V is TRBV11-3 and J is TRBJ1-1, with TRBD1 as a possible D gene (5 bases). V was cut by 2 bases and J by 5 bases, with 12 bases left in between. The CDR3 contains 14 residues. Per the germline V gene, CDR1 is SGHNT and CDR2 is YENEEA. This CDR3 is CASSLSGRGTEAFF. The CDR3 DNA follows: TGTGCCAGCAGCTTAAGCGGGCGGGGGACTGAAGCTTTCTTT. Together with reference TRBV11-3 and TRBJ1-1, the CDR3 gives the full variable domain: EAGVVQSPRYKIIEKKQPVAFWCNPISGHNTLYWYLQNLGQGPELLIRYENEEAVDDSQLPKDRFSAERLKGVDSTLKIQPAELGDSAVYLCASSLSGRGTEAFFGQGTRLTVV.

The table lists this clone with a few counts. This chain uses TRBV30 with TRBJ1-2; no clear D gene. Trimming took off 3 bases at V and 5 bases at J, with 19 bases between the two ends. This CDR3 comprises 15 residues. Germline CDR1 reads GTSNPN; CDR2 reads SVGIG (reference sequence). CDR3 sequence (DNA): TGTGCCTGGAGCGAGGAAGACCTACTAGGGTATGGCTACACCTTC. This sequence encodes CAWSEEDLLGYGYTF. Full variable domain (remainder filled in from reference TRBV30 and TRBJ1-2): SQTIHQWPATLVQPVGSPLSLECTVEGTSNPNLYWYRQAAGRGLQLLFYSVGIGQISSEVPQNLSASRPQDRQFILSSKKLLLSDSGFYLCAWSEEDLLGYGYTFGSGTRLTVV.

This clone has a handful of counts. The rearrangement links TRBV11-1 to TRBJ2-1, with 13 nucleotides matching TRBD2. The CDR3 is 16 residues long. Per the germline V gene, CDR1 is SGHAT and CDR2 is FQDESV (reference sequence). V shed 6 bases, J shed 8 bases, and the junction held 10 bases outside the gene matches. The CDR3 sequence: CASRVTSGGAIHEQFF. In DNA, the CDR3 is TGTGCCAGCAGGGTAACTAGCGGGGGGGCTATCCATGAGCAGTTCTTC.

The chain is built from TRBV30 and TRBJ1-2; D remains ambiguous. Trimming left V 5 bases short and J 6 bases short, with 13 bases between. The CDR3 loop spans 12 amino acids. Germline V gene lookup returns CDR1 GTSNPN and CDR2 SVGIG (reference sequence). CDR3 region: CAWFSVVDGYTF. Here the CDR3 DNA reads TGTGCCTGGTTCTCGGTGGTTGATGGCTACACCTTC. Full variable domain (rest looked up from reference TRBV30 and TRBJ1-2): SQTIHQWPATLVQPVGSPLSLECTVEGTSNPNLYWYRQAAGRGLQLLFYSVGIGQISSEVPQNLSASRPQDRQFILSSKKLLLSDSGFYLCAWFSVVDGYTFGSGTRLTVV.

This chain connects TRBV9 to TRBJ2-2; no reliable D call. The CDR3 runs to 12 residues. CDR1 is SGDLS and CDR2 is YYNGEE in the germline V gene. Trimming left V 0 bases short and J 7 bases short, with 4 bases between. The DNA of the CDR3 is TGTGCCAGCAGCGTAGACGTCGGGGAGCTGTTTTTT. Translated: CASSVDVGELFF. Full variable domain (rest looked up from reference TRBV9 and TRBJ2-2): DSGVTQTPKHLITATGQRVTLRCSPRSGDLSVYWYQQSLDQGLQFLIQYYNGEERAKGNILERFSAQQFPDLHSELNLSSLELGDSALYFCASSVDVGELFFGEGSRLTVL.

By proportion, this clone is medium-sized. The CDR3 loop reads CASSGQGNTEAFF. CDR3 DNA: TGCGCCAGCAGCGGACAGGGGAACACTGAAGCTTTCTTT. The rearrangement links TRBV23-1 to TRBJ1-1, with 8 positions matching TRBD1. TRBV23-1 is designated an ORF whose function remains uncertain. The ends lost 6 bases at V and 1 base at J; junction bases unmatched: 1. CDR3 size: 13 residues.

In its sample, this clone ranks as large. The gene calls are TRBV11-3 and TRBJ1-1; tentative D call: TRBD1 (5 bases). With 1 base removed from V and 3 bases from J, the gap between germline ends came to 12 bases. CDR1 is SGHNT, CDR2 YENEEA, per germline. The CDR3 extends over 15 amino acids. DNA for the CDR3: TGTGCCAGCAGCTTAGTGAGCGGGGCCCACACTGAAGCTTTCTTT. Protein sequence: CASSLVSGAHTEAFF.